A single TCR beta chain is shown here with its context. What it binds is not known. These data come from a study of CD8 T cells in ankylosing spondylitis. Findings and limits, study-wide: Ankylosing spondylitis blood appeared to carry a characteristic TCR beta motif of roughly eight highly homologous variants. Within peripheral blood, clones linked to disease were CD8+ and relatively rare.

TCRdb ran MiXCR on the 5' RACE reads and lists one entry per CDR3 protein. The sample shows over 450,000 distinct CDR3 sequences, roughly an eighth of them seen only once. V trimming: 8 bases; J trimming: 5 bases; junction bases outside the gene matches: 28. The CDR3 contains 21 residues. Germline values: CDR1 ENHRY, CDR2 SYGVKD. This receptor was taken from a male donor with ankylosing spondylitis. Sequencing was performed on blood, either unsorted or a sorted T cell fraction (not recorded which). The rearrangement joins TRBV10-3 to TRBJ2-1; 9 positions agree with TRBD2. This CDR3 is CAISRLAGSSAIVSEDNEQFF. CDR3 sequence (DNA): TGTGCCATCTCTCGGCTAGCGGGAAGTTCGGCGATTGTGTCGGAGGACAATGAGCAGTTCTTC.